This TCR beta chain was sequenced in a study of blood T cell repertoires in COVID-19 (dated by TCRdb to 2018 to 2020). Study-level background: Samples from collaborators originated in the United States, Italy and Spain and spanned both the acute and convalescent phases of COVID-19. Samples were obtained from the ongoing ImmuneRACE study (first 160 participants) and from 950 to 1,500 subjects provided by 6 global collaborators. The material from the prospective study consisted of cDNA or gDNA derived from T cells, B-cell-depleted T cells, or PBMCs. Where available, HLA class I and class II types were obtained from metadata supplied by the sample provider rather than from assay-based typing. The sample metadata nearly always contained a de-identified subject ID, COVID-19 status, age in years and sex. The repertoires were released in a freely available public database intended as a resource for research on the immune response to SARS-CoV-2. Subjects who had been exposed to COVID-19, were actively infected with it, or had recovered from it provided the deeply sampled blood TCRbeta repertoires that made up the dataset.

General conclusions and limits of the study: The amount of clinical and demographic metadata varied by source and participant and was provided uncurated.

Concerning this clone itself: Its antigen remains undetermined. No much larger clonotype is one base removed from it; base qualities were not supplied.

TCRbeta CDR3 regions were amplified from genomic DNA by means of the immunoSEQ Assay, a bias-controlled multiplex PCR. In the authors' own workflow: The number of nucleated cells in each sample was estimated from the amplification of reference gene primers within the assay. To quantify the absolute abundance of each unique TCRbeta CDR3 rearrangement, sequence reads were collapsed and filtered. For each sample, productive Simpson clonality was calculated by taking the square root of Simpson's diversity index across productive rearrangements. TCRdb obtained this table from immuneACCESS and retained in-frame rearrangements with V and J assigned. These tables miss some clones; where compared with another copy, unresolved V genes account for less than half of the shortfall, and the remainder is unexplained. V and J calls and clone size are as listed in that table; D and trimming were resolved from the DNA. This sample holds about 200,000 clones; roughly 80% were observed only once. The ten largest clones take up approximately 5.3% of the sample.

The CDR3 contains 17 residues, cysteine and phenylalanine counted. Of the read, only the CDR3 DNA is kept; its 51 bases are in frame from base 1. V loses 1 base at its end and J loses 5 bases; junction bases beyond the gene matches: 7. The germline V gene encodes CDR1 KGHSH and CDR2 LQKENI. Whole blood was collected in K2EDTA tubes by collaborating institutions according to the institutions' own protocols. For TCRbeta analysis, collaborators shipped samples in one of three forms: frozen whole blood, isolated PBMCs, or DNA extracted from either of those sample types. This sequence was found in a human donor in a cohort sampled during active COVID-19. The V and J segments used are TRBV18 and TRBJ2-2, and 10 junctional nucleotides match TRBD2. The sequenced sample was peripheral blood. The CDR3 reads as follows: CASSPLSGRAPTGELFF. DNA sequence: TGTGCCAGCTCACCACTAAGCGGGAGGGCCCCGACCGGGGAGCTGTTTTTT.